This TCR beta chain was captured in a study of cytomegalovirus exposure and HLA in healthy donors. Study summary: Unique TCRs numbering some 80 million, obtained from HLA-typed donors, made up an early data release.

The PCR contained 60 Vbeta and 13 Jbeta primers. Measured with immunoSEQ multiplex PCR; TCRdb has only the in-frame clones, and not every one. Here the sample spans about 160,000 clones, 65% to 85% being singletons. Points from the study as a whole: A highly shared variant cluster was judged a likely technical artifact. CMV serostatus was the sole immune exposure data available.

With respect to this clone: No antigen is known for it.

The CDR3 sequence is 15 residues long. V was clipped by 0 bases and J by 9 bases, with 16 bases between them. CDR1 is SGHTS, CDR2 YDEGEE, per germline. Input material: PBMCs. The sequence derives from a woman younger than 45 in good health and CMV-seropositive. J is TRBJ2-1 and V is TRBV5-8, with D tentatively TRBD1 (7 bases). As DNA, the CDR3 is TGTGCCAGCAGCTTGGGTGGCAGGGGGGATATTGAGCAGTTCTTC. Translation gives CASSLGGRGDIEQFF.